Listed below are T cell receptor beta chains from one sample, sequenced in a study of blood T cell repertoires in COVID-19. Using immunoSEQ multiplex PCR, the repertoire was profiled, and TCRdb retains in-frame clones only, with some absent. The sample holds a few hundred thousand clones; about 85% are singletons and the top ten take 3%. Specimen: PBMCs or T cells enriched from blood (not recorded which). The receptors come from a woman between 45 and 65 years old who had recovered from COVID-19. Each CDR3 is given with its conserved first and last residue. A D gene is named only where the DNA matches it firmly.

V,J,D,CDR3
TRBV6-2/TRBV6-3,TRBJ1-5,.,CASSYSGNQGIQPQHF
TRBV28,TRBJ1-1,.,CASGGRAIVNTEAFF
TRBV12-3/TRBV12-4,TRBJ2-7,TRBD2,CASKRAGESEQYF
TRBV3-1/TRBV3-2,TRBJ1-4,.,CASSAGISEKLFF
TRBV6-5,TRBJ1-4,.,CASSYSGSLQGGKLFF
TRBV7-3,TRBJ2-1,TRBD2,CASSFSSGSGGEQFF
TRBV5-1,TRBJ2-7,TRBD2,CASSPASGRNEQYF
TRBV4-2,TRBJ2-5,TRBD2,CASSSGLAGGRGETQYF
TRBV5-1,TRBJ1-3,.,CASSSTGSGNTIYF
TRBV2,TRBJ1-6,.,CASMVTYNSPLHF
TRBV29-1,TRBJ1-3,TRBD1,CSVWDSNASGNTIYF
TRBV2,TRBJ2-5,TRBD2,CASLAGGFLGQETQYF
TRBV28,TRBJ1-2,.,CASRRGQIYGYTF
TRBV5-4,TRBJ1-2,TRBD1,CASSRDSLGYGYTF
TRBV28,TRBJ1-2,TRBD1,CASSPGWPGGYLDYGYTF
TRBV7-2,TRBJ2-7,.,CASSLSQASYEQYF
TRBV9,TRBJ2-2,TRBD1,CASRGQGQTGELFF
TRBV24-1,TRBJ2-3,.,CATSRERTDTQYF
TRBV7-9,TRBJ1-4,.,CASSIGGHTNEKLFF
TRBV7-9,TRBJ2-1,TRBD2,CASSLSSGSSNEQFF
TRBV9,TRBJ2-5,TRBD1,CASSGGDRGAETQYF
TRBV19,TRBJ2-5,TRBD2,CASSLAGALQETQYF
TRBV11-2,TRBJ1-4,TRBD1,CASSSMGQPNEKLFF
TRBV9,TRBJ2-5,TRBD2,CASSTTSWETQYF
TRBV18,TRBJ2-7,.,CASSQGSSSYEQYF
TRBV4-1,TRBJ2-1,TRBD1,CASGTGHYNEQFF
TRBV19,TRBJ1-5,.,CASRMNVGQGGNQPQHF
TRBV5-4,TRBJ1-2,.,CASSHRLFGYTF
TRBV24-1,TRBJ1-5,TRBD1,CATSDSGGRGQPQHF
TRBV7-2,TRBJ2-7,TRBD2,CASSYMRREYEQYF
TRBV28,TRBJ1-6,.,CASGARDGSPLHF
TRBV19,TRBJ1-3,.,CASRRASGNTIYF
TRBV18,TRBJ1-4,TRBD1,CASSQQGDTNEKLFF
TRBV24-1,TRBJ2-5,TRBD2,CATSDPVAGGWTETQYF
TRBV6-2/TRBV6-3,TRBJ2-5,.,CASSYLLDVATETQYF
TRBV9,TRBJ2-2,TRBD1,CASSVARGTGKSSALFF
TRBV7-2,TRBJ2-5,.,CASSLFDGGQETQYF
TRBV7-8,TRBJ1-1,.,CASTFLLATEAFF
TRBV29-1,TRBJ2-3,.,CSVVRVSTDTQYF
TRBV4-3,TRBJ2-1,.,CASSQEPGYNEQFF
TRBV6-2/TRBV6-3,TRBJ1-3,.,CASSYSVERAVSGNTIYF